This T cell receptor (beta chain) was sequenced during a study of CD8+CD57+ T cells in acquired aplastic anemia. Ten or more counts support this clonotype. Before being chosen for sequencing, patients had shown CD8+CD57+ cell expansion by flow cytometry. Patients, without exception, had severe acquired aplastic anemia. According to the study, genomic DNA was the template for TCR beta VDJ and CDR3 profiling. TCRdb recomputed calls from the reads with MiXCR, one row per CDR3 protein. The table records under 200,000 distinct CDR3 sequences, more than 45% of them present only once. The ends were cut back, 2 bases at V and 4 bases at J, with 14 bases in the middle. From germline, CDR1 is MNHNY and CDR2 SVGAGI (reference sequence). This CDR3 region has 15 residues.

The sequenced sample consisted of sorted CD4+, CD8+, or CD8+CD57+ T cells (not recorded which) from PBMCs. The clonotype comes from a human donor with aplastic anemia. The rearrangement links TRBV6-6 to TRBJ1-2; no reliable D call. The CDR3 bases are TGTGCCAGCAGTTACAATCCCCACTACCTCTATGGCTACACCTTC. Translated, it gives CASSYNPHYLYGYTF.